The 19 T cell receptor beta chains listed next were all sequenced from one sample in a study of blood T cell repertoires in COVID-19. Profiled with immunoSEQ multiplex PCR; TCRdb holds only in-frame clones, not every one. The top ten hold 12% of the sample, which has 70,000 to 80,000 clones, around four fifths seen once. The sample was peripheral blood. The receptors shown here come from a human donor in a cohort sampled during active COVID-19.

This clone was detected only once. The V gene is TRBV15, the J gene TRBJ1-4, with 7 bases fitting TRBD1. The germline V gene encodes CDR1 LNHNV and CDR2 YYDKDF (reference sequence). With V trimmed by 0 bases and J by 8 bases, 9 bases remained unmatched. This CDR3 contains 16 residues. CDR3 region: CATSRDPSGGSEKLFF. The CDR3 DNA sequence: TGTGCCACCAGCAGAGATCCCTCAGGGGGGAGCGAAAAACTGTTTTTT.

This clone was observed a handful of times. This chain links TRBV7-9 with TRBJ1-2; 9 positions agree with TRBD1. CDR1 SEHNR and CDR2 FQNEAQ come from the germline V gene (reference sequence). With 6 bases clipped from V and 4 bases from J, the junction kept 9 bases outside the gene matches. The CDR3 extends over 15 amino acids. CDR3 DNA: TGTGCCAGCAGTCTTCGTCTACAGGGGGCCTATGGCTACACCTTC. Amino acid sequence: CASSLRLQGAYGYTF.

This chain links TRBV6-5 with TRBJ2-2, with 7 positions matching TRBD1. J gave up 0 bases and V 7 bases, and 2 bases lay outside the gene matches. The CDR3 sequence is 14 residues long. Germline CDR1 MNHEY, CDR2 SVGAGI. CDR3 DNA sequence: TGTGCCAGCACCGGGACAGCGAACACCGGGGAGCTGTTTTTT. This encodes CASTGTANTGELFF.

This clone was recorded a few times. The V and J genes are TRBV7-2 and TRBJ1-1, with TRBD1 matching 10 bases. CDR1 and CDR2 from the germline V gene are SGHTA and FQGNSA. The CDR3 has 15 residues. The V gene end was trimmed by 4 bases and the J gene end by 1 base; junction bases not matched to a gene: 3. The CDR3 here is CASSSGQGENTEAFF. The CDR3 nucleotides read TGTGCCAGCAGCTCAGGACAGGGGGAGAACACTGAAGCTTTCTTT.

The J gene is TRBJ2-3, the V gene TRBV7-8; D not certain. Germline CDR1 is SGHVS and CDR2 is FQNEAQ. V shed 1 base and J shed 4 bases, with 12 bases lying between them. This CDR3 contains 15 residues. CDR3 DNA: TGTGCCAGCAGCTTAGTTCCCCAGATGGCAGATACGCAGTATTTT. Its translation: CASSLVPQMADTQYF. Combining the CDR3 with reference TRBV7-8 and TRBJ2-3 gives the whole variable domain GAGVSQSPRYKVAKRGQDVALRCDPISGHVSLFWYQQALGQGPEFLTYFQNEAQLDKSGLPSDRFFAERPEGSVSTLKIQRTQQEDSAVYLCASSLVPQMADTQYFGPGTRLTVL.

The table lists this clone with a count of one. This chain joins TRBV11-2 and TRBJ2-7; TRBD1 might be the D (6 bases). Trimming took off 5 bases at V and 7 bases at J, with 12 bases between the two ends. CDR3 length: 12 amino acids. Germline V gives CDR1 SGHAT, CDR2 FQNNGV. CDR3 sequence: CASSLTGIEQYF. CDR3 bases: TGTGCCAGCAGCCTTACAGGGATAGAGCAGTACTTC. The variable domain in full, with the rest retrieved from reference TRBV11-2 and TRBJ2-7, is EAGVAQSPRYKIIEKRQSVAFWCNPISGHATLYWYQQILGQGPKLLIQFQNNGVVDDSQLPKDRFSAERLKGVDSTLKIQPAKLEDSAVYLCASSLTGIEQYFGPGTRLTVT.

V usage is TRBV6-5 and J usage is TRBJ2-5; TRBD2 is a possible D gene (6 bases). Trimming left V 7 bases short and J 3 bases short, with 18 bases between. The CDR3 totals 15 residues. Per germline, CDR1 MNHEY and CDR2 SVGAGI. CDR3 nucleotide sequence: TGTGCCAGCATTCGGGACTGGGGAACCGAAGAGACCCAGTACTTC. Encoded protein: CASIRDWGTEETQYF.

This chain links TRBV5-1 with TRBJ1-2; 10 bases match TRBD1. The V gene's germline CDR1 is SGHRS and CDR2 YFSETQ. Losses at the gene ends were 0 bases for V and 2 bases for J; bases not matched to a gene: 1. CDR3 length equals 15 residues. Here the CDR3 DNA reads TGCGCCAGCAGCTTGGGGGACAGGGGAAACTATGGCTACACCTTC. This gives the protein CASSLGDRGNYGYTF.

V and J are TRBV5-6 and TRBJ2-6, with 8 bases lining up with TRBD1. J was trimmed by 0 bases and V by 5 bases; bases with no gene match: 10. The germline CDR1 and CDR2 sequences are SGHDT and YYEEEE. The CDR3 is 18 amino acids. The CDR3 loop is CASRFRGRGPSGANVLTF. CDR3 sequence (DNA): TGTGCCAGCAGGTTCCGGGGCAGGGGGCCCTCTGGGGCCAACGTCCTGACTTTC.

The genes are TRBV6-5 and TRBJ1-1, with D maybe TRBD1 (6 bases). The germline V gene encodes CDR1 MNHEY and CDR2 SVGAGI. The V and J ends lost 8 bases and 0 bases respectively, with 10 bases between them. The CDR3 loop spans 13 amino acids. The CDR3 nucleotides read TGTGCCAGCCAGGGGAGGGTGAACACTGAAGCTTTCTTT. Its translation: CASQGRVNTEAFF.

The genes are TRBV10-3 and TRBJ1-2; 9 bases agree with TRBD1. The germline V gene has CDR1 ENHRY and CDR2 SYGVKD. The ends lost 7 bases at V and 1 base at J; junction bases unmatched: 19. The CDR3 runs to 19 residues. CDR3 DNA: TGTGCCATCAAGAAAAGAGTCGGGGACAGGGTATATGGTAACTATGGCTACACCTTC. It yields the protein CAIKKRVGDRVYGNYGYTF.

This chain uses TRBV29-1 with TRBJ2-1, with 12 bases aligning to TRBD2. Germline CDR1 reads SQVTM; CDR2 reads ANQGSEA. The V gene end was trimmed by 2 bases and the J gene end by 2 bases; junction bases not matched to a gene: 10. There are 18 residues in the CDR3. CDR3 nucleotide sequence: TGCAGCGTTGAATCGGGGCTAGCGGGAGGGCTAGCCTACAATGAGCAGTTCTTC. It codes for CSVESGLAGGLAYNEQFF.

V and J are TRBV5-6 and TRBJ1-5; 7 bases align to TRBD1. This CDR3 has 15 residues. Per germline, CDR1 SGHDT and CDR2 YYEEEE. Trimming removed 4 bases from V and 5 bases from J; junction bases left unmatched: 9. The CDR3 DNA reads as TGTGCCAGCAGCATTCTGGGGCAGGGGGATCAGCCCCAGCATTTT. The encoded protein is CASSILGQGDQPQHF.

The V call is TRBV5-1, the J call TRBJ1-5, with TRBD1 matching 7 bases. The germline V gene encodes CDR1 SGHRS and CDR2 YFSETQ. This CDR3 has 14 residues. Losses at the gene ends were 4 bases for V and 2 bases for J; bases not matched to a gene: 3. The CDR3 reads CASSRGGGNQPQHF. CDR3 sequence (DNA): TGCGCCAGCAGCCGAGGGGGCGGCAATCAGCCCCAGCATTTT.

The CDR3 coding sequence is TGTGCCAGCAGCTTGGGCAGGGATCAGCCCCAGCATTTT. It encodes CASSLGRDQPQHF. The chain combines TRBV5-6 with TRBJ1-5; weak D call: TRBD1 (5 bases). This CDR3 is built from 13 residues. Looked up from germline, CDR1 is SGHDT and CDR2 is YYEEEE. V lost 0 bases, J lost 5 bases, and 6 bases lay in between.

The genes are TRBV6-5 and TRBJ2-7, with TRBD2 as a possible D gene (5 bases). Deletions cut 5 bases from V and 0 bases from J, with 14 bases between. Per the germline V gene, CDR1 is MNHEY and CDR2 is SVGAGI. The CDR3 has 15 amino acids. DNA of the CDR3: TGTGCCAGCAGTCCCTCGGGGTTATACTCCTACGAGCAGTACTTC. This gives the protein CASSPSGLYSYEQYF.

With respect to this clone: Since the CDR3 does not end with the conserved phenylalanine or tryptophan, this likely comes from a read error. Because the CDR3's place on the DNA is in doubt, the DNA is left out and the CDR3 is given as listed by TCRdb. The genes are TRBV7-2 and TRBJ1-1. Germline V gives CDR1 SGHTA, CDR2 FQGNSA. The CDR3 adds up to 8 amino acids, both ends counted. The CDR3 region is CASSSPLK.

This clone was seen a handful of times. The CDR3: CASGGQNSYEQYF. The DNA for the CDR3 is TGTGCCAGCGGGGGACAGAACTCCTACGAGCAGTACTTC. The chain joins TRBV27 to TRBJ2-7, with TRBD1 identical over 7 bases. The CDR3 extends over 13 amino acids. J was trimmed by 0 bases and V by 8 bases; bases with no gene match: 4. From germline, CDR1 is MNHEY and CDR2 SMNVEV (reference sequence).

The chain is built from TRBV5-1 and TRBJ1-4; 7 bases are shared with TRBD1. The CDR3 runs to 17 residues. CDR1 and CDR2 (germline): SGHRS, YFSETQ. The junction had 5 bases not matched to a gene; V was cut back by 0 bases and J by 0 bases. CDR3 amino acids: CASSLVPGTATNEKLFF. In DNA form, the CDR3 reads TGCGCCAGCAGCTTGGTACCCGGGACAGCAACTAATGAAAAACTGTTTTTT. Full variable domain (outside the CDR3, taken from reference TRBV5-1 and TRBJ1-4): KAGVTQTPRYLIKTRGQQVTLSCSPISGHRSVSWYQQTPGQGLQFLFEYFSETQRNKGNFPGRFSGRQFSNSRSEMNVSTLELGDSALYLCASSLVPGTATNEKLFFGSGTQLSVL.